The present TCR beta chain was sequenced within a study of T-cell memory formation after mild COVID-19 (dated by TCRdb to about 2021). Broadly, across the study: TCR sequence clusters from the two donors were found to be largely donor specific. Longitudinal TCRalpha and TCRbeta repertoire sequencing tracked T-cell clones expanding and contracting after mild COVID-19 in a couple of donors. Two young, previously healthy adult volunteers made up the cohort, one male and one female.

Overall results and qualifications from the work: Balanced CD4/CD8 phenotypes were observed for clones contracting from day 15 to 85, whereas a bias towards CD4+ was observed for a second wave of clones expanding from day 15 to 37. Contracting CD4+ clones appeared mostly in the CM and EM memory subsets, whereas CD8+ clones were enriched in EMRA. SARS-CoV-2 specificity was not confirmed for the second-wave clones peaking on day 37. The detection of some responding clones in pre-infection memory suggests that pre-existing cross-reactive memory T cells joined the SARS-CoV-2 response. The study covered only a couple of mild cases, and larger cohorts including severe cases with pre-infection samples were considered necessary.

Ficoll-Paque density gradient centrifugation was the method used to isolate PBMCs. This clonotype has only a few counts. It has no known antigen specificity. No clone much larger than this one lies a single base away; base qualities are absent. Sequencing used an Illumina NovaSeq 6000. Using 5'RACE with constant-segment primers, TCRalpha and TCRbeta cDNA libraries were constructed, with sample barcodes and unique molecular identifiers added in the process. RNA was extracted from every sample with Trizol reagent. Libraries were amplified in two PCR steps, with a second sample barcode and Illumina TruSeq adapters added in the second step. The libraries were sequenced on an Illumina NovaSeq using 2 x 150 bp paired-end reads. Turning to the authors' computational methods: The reads were demultiplexed and collapsed into UMI-guided consensus sequences using migec v1.2.7. Using mixcr v2.1.11, the UMI consensuses were aligned to TRA and TRB V and J templates and assembled into clonotypes. Clonotypes were classified as expanded or contracted when called significant by both edgeR and NoisET, with noise models trained on biological replicates. For edgeR calls, the cutoffs were a false discovery rate-adjusted p below 0.01 and a log2 fold-change threshold of 1. As an exploratory analysis of dynamics, max-normalized trajectories of the 1000 most abundant clonotypes were examined with PCA combined with hierarchical clustering. Each responding clone was given a CD4 or CD8 phenotype based on the CD4+ and CD8+ repertoires, which had been sequenced separately. TCRdb ran its own pipeline on the public reads, namely fastp trimming at Q25 and MiXCR clone calling, and kept in-frame beta chains. Each entry is one CDR3 protein sequence, shown with its most common DNA and genes. The V and J calls here are based on TCRdb, not the publication. This sample gives about 360,000 distinct CDR3 sequences in total; under 15% of them show up just once. The ten largest clonotypes hold about a fifth of the sample.

In the germline V gene (reference sequence), CDR1 corresponds to GTSNPN and CDR2 to SVGIG. Deletion took 7 bases off V and 6 bases off J, with a span of 14 bases between the germline ends. The CDR3 contains 12 residues, cysteine and phenylalanine counted. Only CDR3 DNA is held: 36 bases, read in frame from base 1. The source is a young man who had mild COVID-19 (a few samples of this study predate the infection). The sample titles of this study are shuffled in the database, so cell type and time point are left out; the donor was told from shared clones. The chain is encoded by TRBV30 joined to TRBJ2-3, and perhaps TRBD2 as D gene, on 7 matching bases. The material sequenced was PBMCs or a T cell subset sorted from them (not recorded which). The CDR3 region: CASGGPSDTQYF. The DNA sequence reads TGTGCCTCCGGGGGGCCCAGTGATACGCAGTATTTT.